This is a list of T cell receptor beta chains from one sample in a study of technical replicates of blood from a few donors. Profiling relied on immunoSEQ multiplex PCR, and the TCRdb table lists in-frame clones only, not all of them. The sample carries about 81,000 clones, 75% to 90% recorded once. Input material: PBMCs. All receptors come from a human donor in good health. Some clones in this sample may be carry-over from other donors' samples. The CDR3 runs from the conserved cysteine through the conserved F or W. Each record gives: clone size, V gene, CDR3 length, J gene, D gene, CDR3 DNA, CDR3 protein. A D gene is named only where the DNA matches it firmly. Rows may omit the clone size; those that give it use once, few, many or a size class.

NA,TRBV6-5,13,TRBJ2-5,NA,TGTGCCAGCAAACGGACAGAGCAAGAGACCCAGTACTTC,CASKRTEQETQYF
NA,TRBV7-2,18,TRBJ2-2,TRBD1,TGTGCCAGCAGCTTTCGCCCTACCGGACAGGGGGGCACCGGGGAGCTGTTTTTT,CASSFRPTGQGGTGELFF
NA,TRBV29-1,11,TRBJ1-1,NA,TGCAGCGGGGGGGTTCTAACTGAAGCTTTCTTT,CSGGVLTEAFF
NA,TRBV21-1,17,TRBJ1-4,NA,TGTGCCAGCAGCTCGAACCCCGACAAGTCAACTAATGAAAAACTGTTTTTT,CASSSNPDKSTNEKLFF
once,TRBV2,13,TRBJ2-3,TRBD2,TGTGCCAGCGGGAGGGAGGGCCCAGATACGCAGTATTTT,CASGREGPDTQYF
NA,TRBV27,13,TRBJ1-5,NA,TGTGCCAGCAGTTTATCAGGGGTTCAGCCCCAGCATTTT,CASSLSGVQPQHF
NA,TRBV13,15,TRBJ1-6,NA,TGTGCCAGCAGCCAGGGAGGGTCCTATAATTCACCCCTCCACTTT,CASSQGGSYNSPLHF
NA,TRBV11-3,15,TRBJ2-3,NA,TGTGCCAGCACCCGTCATCGGGAGAGCACAGATACGCAGTATTTT,CASTRHRESTDTQYF
NA,TRBV6-5,14,TRBJ1-2,TRBD1,TGTGCCAGCAGCCCAAGGGGGCAGGGTGGTGGCTACACCTTC,CASSPRGQGGGYTF
NA,TRBV5-4,16,TRBJ2-7,TRBD2,TGTGCCAGCAGCTCTTCGTGGACTAGCGGGAGTTACGAGCAGTACTTC,CASSSSWTSGSYEQYF
NA,TRBV10-2,15,TRBJ2-5,TRBD2,TGCGCCAGCCACGAGGTGGGACTAGCGGGGGAGACCCAGTACTTC,CASHEVGLAGETQYF
NA,TRBV4-1,16,TRBJ2-2,TRBD2,TGCGCCAGCAGCCCTAGCGGGGGAGGGGGCACCGGGGAGCTGTTTTTT,CASSPSGGGGTGELFF
NA,TRBV29-1,17,TRBJ1-2,TRBD1,TGCAGCGCACCTTCGGGACAGGGGGAGCCCGAAATCTATGGCTACACCTTC,CSAPSGQGEPEIYGYTF
NA,TRBV13,15,TRBJ2-3,TRBD2,TGTGCCAGCAGCTTCGGACTAGCTGAAACAGATACGCAGTATTTT,CASSFGLAETDTQYF
many,TRBV4-2,15,TRBJ2-5,NA,TGTGCCAGCAGCCAAGATGGGCAGGGGCAAGAGACCCAGTACTTC,CASSQDGQGQETQYF
once,TRBV9,17,TRBJ2-1,TRBD2,TGTGCCAGCAGCATCGGACTAGCGGCCTCCTCCTACAATGAGCAGTTCTTC,CASSIGLAASSYNEQFF
NA,TRBV5-1,18,TRBJ2-7,TRBD1,TGCGCCAGCAGCTTCCGTGGGAGGCGACAGGGGTTCATGGACGAGCAGTACTTC,CASSFRGRRQGFMDEQYF
NA,TRBV7-6,15,TRBJ2-1,NA,TGTGCCAGCAGCTTAGAAGTATGGACTTCTAATGAGCAGTTCTTC,CASSLEVWTSNEQFF
NA,TRBV4-1,15,TRBJ2-5,NA,TGCGCCAGCAGCCAAGATGTCAGGGTGAGCGAGACCCAGTACTTC,CASSQDVRVSETQYF
NA,TRBV6-5,15,TRBJ2-7,NA,TGTGCCAGCACTCGTTATGGGGGGGGGCCAGACGAGCAGTACTTC,CASTRYGGGPDEQYF
few,TRBV28,15,TRBJ2-7,TRBD1,TGTGCCAGCAGTCTAGCCGGGACAGGGGGCCACGAGCAGTACTTC,CASSLAGTGGHEQYF
NA,TRBV30,15,TRBJ2-6,NA,TGTGCCTGGAGTGTTGCGGCGTCAAGGGCCAACGTCCTGACTTTC,CAWSVAASRANVLTF
once,TRBV7-2,14,TRBJ1-1,TRBD1,TGTGCCAGCAGCTTGGGGGACAGCTACACTGAAGCTTTCTTT,CASSLGDSYTEAFF
NA,TRBV13,15,TRBJ2-7,TRBD1,TGTGCCAGCAGCTTGGACGGGACAGAAGTCTACGAGCAGTACTTC,CASSLDGTEVYEQYF
NA,TRBV6-1,13,TRBJ1-1,NA,TGTGCCAGTTGTGAGTCAGAGGGCACTGAAGCTTTCTTT,CASCESEGTEAFF
NA,TRBV7-8,12,TRBJ2-7,NA,TGTGCCAGCAGCTTATCAGAAACCGAGCAGTACTTC,CASSLSETEQYF
NA,TRBV19,15,TRBJ2-1,TRBD1,TGTGCCAGTAGTCCCCCCGGGACAGGGGCGGGTGAGCAGTTCTTC,CASSPPGTGAGEQFF
NA,TRBV12-5,16,TRBJ2-1,TRBD2,TGTGCTAGTGGTTTGGTATTTGGACTAGCGGGTAGTGAGCAGTTCTTC,CASGLVFGLAGSEQFF
NA,TRBV5-6,13,TRBJ1-2,TRBD1,TGTGCCAGCAGCTACAGGGGGGTGAATGGCTACACCTTC,CASSYRGVNGYTF
NA,TRBV7-2,15,TRBJ2-1,TRBD2,TGTGCCAGCAGTCGTTTGACGGGGGGGCCAAATGAGCAGTTCTTC,CASSRLTGGPNEQFF
NA,TRBV30,12,TRBJ2-5,NA,TGTGCCTGGAGTGGCAGCCAAGAGACCCAGTACTTC,CAWSGSQETQYF
few,TRBV10-3,14,TRBJ1-1,TRBD1,TGTGCCATCAGGGACAGGGCTTTCGACACTGAAGCTTTCTTT,CAIRDRAFDTEAFF
NA,TRBV7-2,14,TRBJ1-5,NA,TGTGCCAGCAGCTTAAGGGAGCCTAGGGTTCCCCAGCATTTT,CASSLREPRVPQHF
NA,TRBV5-1,15,TRBJ2-2,TRBD2,TGCGCCAGCAGCTTGGCCGCGGGGGTCACCGGGGAGCTGTTTTTT,CASSLAAGVTGELFF
few,TRBV19,15,TRBJ1-1,TRBD1,TGTGCCAGTAGTAGGGACAGGGGGGAGAGCACTGAAGCTTTCTTT,CASSRDRGESTEAFF
NA,TRBV4-1,15,TRBJ2-7,NA,TGCGCCAGCAGCCAAGAGGAGGGCTGGGCCTACGAGCAGTACTTC,CASSQEEGWAYEQYF
NA,TRBV10-3,13,TRBJ1-2,NA,TGTGCCATCAGTGAGTCACGGGGCTATGGCTACACCTTC,CAISESRGYGYTF
once,TRBV4-2,16,TRBJ1-2,NA,TGTGCCAGCAGCCAAGAAGGGAGCTCCTTTAGCTATGGCTACACCTTC,CASSQEGSSFSYGYTF
NA,TRBV18,18,TRBJ2-3,TRBD2,TGTGCCAGCTCACCCCGATCAGCGGGAGGATTAGGCACAGATACGCAGTATTTT,CASSPRSAGGLGTDTQYF
once,TRBV5-1,15,TRBJ1-3,NA,TGCGCCAGCAGCGCTACAGGTGACTCTGGAAACACCATATATTTT,CASSATGDSGNTIYF
NA,TRBV6-5,15,TRBJ1-6,NA,TGTGCCAGCAGTCTCTCGGCACAGGGTAATTCACCCCTCCACTTT,CASSLSAQGNSPLHF
NA,TRBV28,14,TRBJ2-2,NA,TGTGCCAGCACCCCCGGCGGGACAGCCGGGGAGCTGTTTTTT,CASTPGGTAGELFF
NA,TRBV27,14,TRBJ1-3,NA,TGTGCCAGCAGTTCCGGGGGGCCTGGAAACACCATATATTTT,CASSSGGPGNTIYF
once,TRBV30,13,TRBJ2-7,TRBD1,TGTGCCTGGGACAGGGTAGGAGGTAGAGAGCAGTACTTC,CAWDRVGGREQYF
once,TRBV5-4,14,TRBJ2-5,TRBD2,TGTGCCAGCAGCTTTCAGACTAGCCGTGAGACCCAGTACTTC,CASSFQTSRETQYF
NA,TRBV7-9,16,TRBJ2-1,NA,TGTGCCAGCAGCCCGAGAGTAGGCGGAGGGTTGGATGAGCAGTTCTTC,CASSPRVGGGLDEQFF